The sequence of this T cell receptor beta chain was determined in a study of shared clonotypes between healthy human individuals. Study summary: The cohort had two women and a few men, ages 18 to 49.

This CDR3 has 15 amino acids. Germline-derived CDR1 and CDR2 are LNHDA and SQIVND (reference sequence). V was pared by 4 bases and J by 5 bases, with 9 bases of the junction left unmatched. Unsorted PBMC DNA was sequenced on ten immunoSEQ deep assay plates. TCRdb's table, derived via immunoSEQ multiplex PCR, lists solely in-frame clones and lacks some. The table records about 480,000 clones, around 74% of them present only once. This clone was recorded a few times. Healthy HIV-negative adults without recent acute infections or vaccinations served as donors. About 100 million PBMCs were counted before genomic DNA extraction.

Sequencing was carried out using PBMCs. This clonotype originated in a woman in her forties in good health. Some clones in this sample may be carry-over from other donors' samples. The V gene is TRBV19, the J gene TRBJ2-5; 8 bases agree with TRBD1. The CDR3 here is CASSTPGQVGETQYF. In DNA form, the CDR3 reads TGTGCCAGTAGTACCCCGGGACAGGTTGGGGAGACCCAGTACTTC.